The present TCR beta chain was sequenced within a study of cytomegalovirus exposure and HLA in healthy donors. Study-level findings and limits: Under 20,000 TCR beta sequences were associated with HLA alleles at 0.05 false discovery rate in a later analysis. Links to common viral pathogens appeared, in a later analysis, for several of the most significant clusters. The study designated some 180 TCR beta chains cytomegalovirus-associated.

Only a few counts were recorded for this clone. The antigen remains unidentified. Germline V gives CDR1 MGHRA, CDR2 YSYEKL. Trimming cost V 0 bases and J 3 bases, with 15 bases left between them. The CDR3 has 16 residues. The PCR contained 60 Vbeta and 13 Jbeta primers. The data were produced by immunoSEQ multiplex PCR, yet TCRdb's version contains in-frame clones alone and is incomplete. The sample records about 130,000 clones, around four fifths being singletons. Sequencing was performed on PBMCs. The source of this sequence is a male donor in good health and CMV-seronegative. The chain has TRBV4-1 and TRBJ2-7; D is possibly TRBD1 (5 bases). The CDR3 region has the DNA TGCGCCAGCAGCCAAGATCCGATAGGGGCGGACTACGAGCAGTACTTC. Amino acid sequence: CASSQDPIGADYEQYF.